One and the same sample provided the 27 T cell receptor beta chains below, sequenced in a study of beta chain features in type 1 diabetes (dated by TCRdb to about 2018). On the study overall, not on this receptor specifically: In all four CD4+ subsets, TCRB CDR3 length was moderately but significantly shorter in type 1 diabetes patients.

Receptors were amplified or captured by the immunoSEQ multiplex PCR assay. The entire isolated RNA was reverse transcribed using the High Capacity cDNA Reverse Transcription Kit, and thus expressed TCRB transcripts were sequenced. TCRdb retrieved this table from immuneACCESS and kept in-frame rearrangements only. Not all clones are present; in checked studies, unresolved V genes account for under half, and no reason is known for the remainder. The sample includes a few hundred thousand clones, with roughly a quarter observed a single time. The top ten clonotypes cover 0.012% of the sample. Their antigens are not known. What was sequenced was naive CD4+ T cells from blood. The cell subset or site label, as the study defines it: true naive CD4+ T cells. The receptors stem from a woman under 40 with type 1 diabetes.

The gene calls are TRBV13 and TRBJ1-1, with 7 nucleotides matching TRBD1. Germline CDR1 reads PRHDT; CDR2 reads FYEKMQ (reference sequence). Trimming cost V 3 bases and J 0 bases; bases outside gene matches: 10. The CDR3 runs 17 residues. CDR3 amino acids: CASSLTGLVDMNTEAFF. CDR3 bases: TGTGCCAGCAGCTTGACAGGGCTAGTTGACATGAACACTGAAGCTTTCTTT.

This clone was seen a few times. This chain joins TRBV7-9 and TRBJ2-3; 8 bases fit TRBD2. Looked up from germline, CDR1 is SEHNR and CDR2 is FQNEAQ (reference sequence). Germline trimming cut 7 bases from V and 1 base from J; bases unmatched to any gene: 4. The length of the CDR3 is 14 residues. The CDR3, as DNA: TGTGCCAGCACGCGACTAGCGCGCACAGATACGCAGTATTTT. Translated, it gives CASTRLARTDTQYF.

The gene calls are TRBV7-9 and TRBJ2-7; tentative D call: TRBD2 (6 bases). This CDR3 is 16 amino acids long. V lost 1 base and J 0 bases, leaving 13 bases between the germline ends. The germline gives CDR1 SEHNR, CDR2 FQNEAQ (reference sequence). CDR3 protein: CASSLGAGRISYEQYF. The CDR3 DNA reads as TGTGCCAGCAGCTTAGGGGCCGGGAGAATCTCCTACGAGCAGTACTTC.

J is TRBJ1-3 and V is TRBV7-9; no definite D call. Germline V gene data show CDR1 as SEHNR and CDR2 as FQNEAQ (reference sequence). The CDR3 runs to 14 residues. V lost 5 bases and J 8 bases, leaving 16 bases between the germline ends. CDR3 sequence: CASSADWDSDTIYF. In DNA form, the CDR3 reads TGTGCCAGCAGCGCGGACTGGGATTCGGACACCATATATTTT.

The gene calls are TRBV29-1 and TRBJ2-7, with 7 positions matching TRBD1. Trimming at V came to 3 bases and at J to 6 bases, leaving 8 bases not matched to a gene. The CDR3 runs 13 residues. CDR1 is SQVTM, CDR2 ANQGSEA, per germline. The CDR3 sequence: CSVEIEAGGEQYF. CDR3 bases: TGCAGCGTTGAGATAGAGGCAGGGGGCGAGCAGTACTTC.

CDR3 in amino acids: CASSLFRGSTDTQYF. The CDR3, as DNA: TGCGCCAGCAGCTTGTTCCGGGGGAGCACAGATACGCAGTATTTT. J is TRBJ2-3 and V is TRBV5-1, with D perhaps TRBD2 (6 bases). The V gene's germline CDR1 is SGHRS and CDR2 YFSETQ. The CDR3 covers 15 residues. Trimming stripped 1 base from V and 0 bases from J, with 9 bases between. The whole variable domain, filled in from reference TRBV5-1 and TRBJ2-3, reads KAGVTQTPRYLIKTRGQQVTLSCSPISGHRSVSWYQQTPGQGLQFLFEYFSETQRNKGNFPGRFSGRQFSNSRSEMNVSTLELGDSALYLCASSLFRGSTDTQYFGPGTRLTVL.

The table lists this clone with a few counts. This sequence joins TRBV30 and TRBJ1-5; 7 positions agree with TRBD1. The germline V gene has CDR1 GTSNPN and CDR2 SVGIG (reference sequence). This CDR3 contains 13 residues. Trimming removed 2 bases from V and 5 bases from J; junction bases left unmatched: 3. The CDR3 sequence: CAWSRGLDQPQHF. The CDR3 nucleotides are TGTGCCTGGAGTAGGGGGCTAGATCAGCCCCAGCATTTT.

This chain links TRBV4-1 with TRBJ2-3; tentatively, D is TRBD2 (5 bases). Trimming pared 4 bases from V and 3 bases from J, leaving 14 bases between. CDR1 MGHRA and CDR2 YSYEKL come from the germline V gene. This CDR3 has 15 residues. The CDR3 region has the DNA TGCGCCAGCAGCCTTTCCGGGGTTACTACAGATACGCAGTATTTT. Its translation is CASSLSGVTTDTQYF.

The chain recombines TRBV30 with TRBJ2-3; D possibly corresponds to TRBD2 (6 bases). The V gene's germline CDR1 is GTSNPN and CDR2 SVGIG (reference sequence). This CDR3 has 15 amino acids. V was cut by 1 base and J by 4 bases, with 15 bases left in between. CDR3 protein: CAWSESNERADTQYF. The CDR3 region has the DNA TGTGCCTGGAGTGAGTCCAACGAGCGGGCAGATACGCAGTATTTT.

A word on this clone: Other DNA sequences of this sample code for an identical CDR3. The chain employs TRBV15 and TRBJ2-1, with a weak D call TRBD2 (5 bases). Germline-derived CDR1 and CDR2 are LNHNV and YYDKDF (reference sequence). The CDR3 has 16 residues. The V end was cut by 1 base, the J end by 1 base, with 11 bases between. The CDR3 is CATSRVGRGSYNEQFF. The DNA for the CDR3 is TGTGCCACCAGCAGAGTTGGGCGCGGGTCCTACAATGAGCAGTTCTTC.

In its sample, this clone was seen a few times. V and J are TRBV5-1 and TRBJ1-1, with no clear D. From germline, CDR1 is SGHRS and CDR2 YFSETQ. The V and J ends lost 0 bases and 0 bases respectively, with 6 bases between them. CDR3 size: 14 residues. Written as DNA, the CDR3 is TGCGCCAGCAGCTTGGGACACTTGAACACTGAAGCTTTCTTT. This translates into CASSLGHLNTEAFF.

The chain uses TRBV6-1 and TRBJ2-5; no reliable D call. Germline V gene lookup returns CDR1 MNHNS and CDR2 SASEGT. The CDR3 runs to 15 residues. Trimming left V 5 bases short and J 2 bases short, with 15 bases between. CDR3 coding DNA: TGTGCCAGCAGTCCCGGGTCCGCTGGGCAAGAGACCCAGTACTTC. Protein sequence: CASSPGSAGQETQYF.

The CDR3 DNA reads TGTGCCTGGAGTCGGAACAGGGATAATGGAAACACCATATATTTT. This codes for CAWSRNRDNGNTIYF. The rearrangement links TRBV30 to TRBJ1-3; D is possibly TRBD1 (6 bases). Trimming took 2 bases from V and 3 from J, leaving 14 bases between them. In germline, CDR1 is GTSNPN, CDR2 SVGIG (reference sequence). This CDR3 contains 15 residues.

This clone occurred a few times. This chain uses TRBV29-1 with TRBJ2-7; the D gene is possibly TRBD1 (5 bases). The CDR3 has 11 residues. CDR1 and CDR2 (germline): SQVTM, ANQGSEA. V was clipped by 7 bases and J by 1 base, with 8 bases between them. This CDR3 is CSATVSYEQYF. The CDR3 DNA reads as TGCAGCGCGACAGTATCCTACGAGCAGTACTTC.

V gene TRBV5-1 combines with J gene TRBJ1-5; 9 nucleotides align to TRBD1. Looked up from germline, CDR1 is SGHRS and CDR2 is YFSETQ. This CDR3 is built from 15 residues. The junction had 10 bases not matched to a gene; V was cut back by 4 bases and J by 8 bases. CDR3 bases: TGCGCCAGCAGCAGGTGGGACAGGGAGGAGGAGCCCCAGCATTTT. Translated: CASSRWDREEEPQHF. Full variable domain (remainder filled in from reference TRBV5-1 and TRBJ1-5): KAGVTQTPRYLIKTRGQQVTLSCSPISGHRSVSWYQQTPGQGLQFLFEYFSETQRNKGNFPGRFSGRQFSNSRSEMNVSTLELGDSALYLCASSRWDREEEPQHFGDGTRLSIL.

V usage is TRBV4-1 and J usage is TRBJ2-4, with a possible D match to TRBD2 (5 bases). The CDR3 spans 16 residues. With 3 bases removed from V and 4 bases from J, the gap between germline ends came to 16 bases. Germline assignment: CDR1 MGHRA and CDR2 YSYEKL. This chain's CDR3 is CASSHKGTERKNIQYF. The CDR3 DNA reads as TGCGCCAGCAGCCACAAGGGAACCGAGCGGAAAAACATTCAGTACTTC.

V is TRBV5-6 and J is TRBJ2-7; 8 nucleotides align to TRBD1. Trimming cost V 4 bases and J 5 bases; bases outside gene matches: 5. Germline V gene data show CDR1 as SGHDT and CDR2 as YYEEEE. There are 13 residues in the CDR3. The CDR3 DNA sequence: TGTGCCAGCAGCCGCCTGGACAGGGACGAGCAGTACTTC. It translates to CASSRLDRDEQYF.

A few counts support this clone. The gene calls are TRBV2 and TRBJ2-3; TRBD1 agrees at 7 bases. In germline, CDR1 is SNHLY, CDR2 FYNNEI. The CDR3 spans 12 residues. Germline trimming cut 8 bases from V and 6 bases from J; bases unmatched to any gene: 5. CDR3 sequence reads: CASSLQGDTQYF. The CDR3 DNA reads TGTGCCAGCTCCCTACAGGGGGATACGCAGTATTTT.

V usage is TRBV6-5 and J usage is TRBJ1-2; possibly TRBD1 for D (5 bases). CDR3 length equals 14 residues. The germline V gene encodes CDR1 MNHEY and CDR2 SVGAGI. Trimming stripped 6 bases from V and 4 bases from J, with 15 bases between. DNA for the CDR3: TGTGCCAGCAGGCCACGGATGGGGGGCTATGGCTACACCTTC. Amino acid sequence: CASRPRMGGYGYTF.

The CDR3 DNA follows: TGTGCCAGTATTGGACAGGGGGGATTCAATGAGCAGTTCTTC. It codes for CASIGQGGFNEQFF. J is TRBJ2-1 and V is TRBV19; TRBD1 matches at 10 bases. Unmatched junction bases numbered 6, after V lost 7 bases and J lost 6 bases. Germline-derived CDR1 and CDR2 are LNHDA and SQIVND (reference sequence). The CDR3 sequence is 14 residues long.

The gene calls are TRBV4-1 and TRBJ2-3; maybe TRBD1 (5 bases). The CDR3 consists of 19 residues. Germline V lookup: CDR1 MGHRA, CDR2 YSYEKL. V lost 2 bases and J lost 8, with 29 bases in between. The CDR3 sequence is CASSQPLGQRPVDSATQYF. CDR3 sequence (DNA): TGCGCCAGCAGCCAACCCCTGGGGCAGCGCCCCGTCGATTCGGCTACGCAGTATTTT.

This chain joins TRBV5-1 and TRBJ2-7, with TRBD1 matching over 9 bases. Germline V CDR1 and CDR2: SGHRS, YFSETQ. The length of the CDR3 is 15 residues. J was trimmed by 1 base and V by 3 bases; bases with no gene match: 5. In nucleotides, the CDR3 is TGCGCCAGCAGCTCGGACAGGGGAACGTCCTACGAGCAGTACTTC. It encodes CASSSDRGTSYEQYF.

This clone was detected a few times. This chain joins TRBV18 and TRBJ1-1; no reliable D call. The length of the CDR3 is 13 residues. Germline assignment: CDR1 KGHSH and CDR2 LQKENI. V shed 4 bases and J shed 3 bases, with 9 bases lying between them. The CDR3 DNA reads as TGTGCCAGCTCACAGGGAGGACACACTGAAGCTTTCTTT. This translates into CASSQGGHTEAFF.

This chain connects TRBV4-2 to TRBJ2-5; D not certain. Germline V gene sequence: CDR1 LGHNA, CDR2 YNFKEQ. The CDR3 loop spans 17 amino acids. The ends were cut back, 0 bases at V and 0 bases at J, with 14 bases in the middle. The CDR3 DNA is TGTGCCAGCAGCCAAGATCGGAGCGCCGGGTACCAAGAGACCCAGTACTTC. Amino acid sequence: CASSQDRSAGYQETQYF.

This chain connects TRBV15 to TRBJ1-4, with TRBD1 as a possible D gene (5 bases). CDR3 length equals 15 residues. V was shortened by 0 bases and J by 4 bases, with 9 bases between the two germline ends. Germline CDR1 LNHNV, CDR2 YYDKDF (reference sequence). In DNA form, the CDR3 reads TGTGCCACCAGCAGAGACGACAGAGATAATGAAAAACTGTTTTTT. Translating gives CATSRDDRDNEKLFF. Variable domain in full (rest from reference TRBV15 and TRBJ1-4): DAMVIQNPRYQVTQFGKPVTLSCSQTLNHNVMYWYQQKSSQAPKLLFHYYDKDFNNEADTPDNFQSRRPNTSFCFLDIRSPGLGDTAMYLCATSRDDRDNEKLFFGSGTQLSVL.

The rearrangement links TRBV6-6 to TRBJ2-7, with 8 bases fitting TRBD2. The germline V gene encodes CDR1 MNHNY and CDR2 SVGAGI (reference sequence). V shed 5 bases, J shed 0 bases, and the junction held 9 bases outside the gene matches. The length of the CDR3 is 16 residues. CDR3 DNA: TGTGCCAGCAGTCCCGCGGGCGGGAGGCTCTCCTACGAGCAGTACTTC. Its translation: CASSPAGGRLSYEQYF.

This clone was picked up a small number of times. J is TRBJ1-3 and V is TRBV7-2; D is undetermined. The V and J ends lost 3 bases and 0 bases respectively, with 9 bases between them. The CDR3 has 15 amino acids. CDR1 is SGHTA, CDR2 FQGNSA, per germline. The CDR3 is CASSFSAGSGNTIYF. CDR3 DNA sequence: TGTGCCAGCAGCTTTTCGGCAGGCTCTGGAAACACCATATATTTT.